Listed below are T cell receptor beta chains from one sample, sequenced in a study of CXCR3-negative and CXCR3-positive naive CD8 T cells. TCRdb re-called the 5' RACE reads; every CDR3 protein appears as one record, without DNA. In total, the table holds some 150,000 distinct CDR3 sequences. Sequenced sample: naive CXCR3+ CD8+ T cells from blood. These receptors were taken from a human donor in good health. Some clones in this sample may be carry-over from other donors' samples. CDR3s include the opening cysteine and the closing phenylalanine or tryptophan.

J gene: TRBJ2-1
V gene: TRBV6-2/TRBV6-3
CDR3 protein: CASSYVEDRGGNEQFF

J gene: TRBJ2-7
V gene: TRBV29-1
CDR3 protein: CSVGSAGVSSYEQYF

J gene: TRBJ2-5
V gene: TRBV7-6
CDR3 protein: CASSRDWGQETQYF

J gene: TRBJ1-6
V gene: TRBV25-1
CDR3 protein: CASRARDRENSPLHF

J gene: TRBJ2-3
V gene: TRBV29-1
CDR3 protein: CSVVARGTWMHTQYF

J gene: TRBJ1-5
V gene: TRBV27
CDR3 protein: CASSPLPGGSNQPQHF

J gene: TRBJ1-1
V gene: TRBV12-3/TRBV12-4
CDR3 protein: CASSWGGNTEAFF

J gene: TRBJ2-7
V gene: TRBV7-9
CDR3 protein: CASSLVGRNEQYF

J gene: TRBJ2-7
V gene: TRBV11-2
CDR3 protein: CASSLDPPVQTYEQYF

J gene: TRBJ1-1
V gene: TRBV7-9
CDR3 protein: CASSHPGGGSTEAFF

J gene: TRBJ2-2
V gene: TRBV7-3
CDR3 protein: CASSLIAARDAFTGELFF

J gene: TRBJ1-4
V gene: TRBV25-1
CDR3 protein: CASSEGGGREKLFF

J gene: TRBJ2-1
V gene: TRBV19
CDR3 protein: CASSRFTGPPHNEQFF

J gene: TRBJ1-2
V gene: TRBV20-1
CDR3 protein: CSASIGAEGYTF

J gene: TRBJ1-4
V gene: TRBV7-9
CDR3 protein: CASSPPSRGSELFF

J gene: TRBJ2-1
V gene: TRBV2
CDR3 protein: CASSGGTSLSLGDEQFF

J gene: TRBJ1-2
V gene: TRBV13
CDR3 protein: CASSVLDSLNYGYTF

J gene: TRBJ2-1
V gene: TRBV19
CDR3 protein: CASSMDSSPYNEQFF

J gene: TRBJ2-2
V gene: TRBV5-1
CDR3 protein: CASLPWTGAGELFF

J gene: TRBJ1-2
V gene: TRBV29-1
CDR3 protein: CSVGPGGPGGYTF

J gene: TRBJ2-7
V gene: TRBV7-8
CDR3 protein: CASSPTGWYEQYF

J gene: TRBJ2-7
V gene: TRBV29-1
CDR3 protein: CSVAGGQGAHEQYF

J gene: TRBJ2-2
V gene: TRBV9
CDR3 protein: CASRAGGAGELFF

J gene: TRBJ1-6
V gene: TRBV20-1
CDR3 protein: CSARDRESSYNSPLHF

J gene: TRBJ2-7
V gene: TRBV4-1
CDR3 protein: CASSQDLDLSYEQYF

J gene: TRBJ2-1
V gene: TRBV7-2
CDR3 protein: CASSLVGGREYYNEQFF

J gene: TRBJ2-5
V gene: TRBV29-1
CDR3 protein: CSVLTGDETQYF

J gene: TRBJ2-1
V gene: TRBV19
CDR3 protein: CASSIEDNEQFF

J gene: TRBJ2-1
V gene: TRBV20-1
CDR3 protein: CSARSGDLYNEQFF